The 30 T cell receptor beta chains below all came from one sample that was sequenced in a study of breast tumors, draining lymph nodes, adjacent tissues listed by TCRdb under 2016. The method was multiplex PCR. For sequencing, an Illumina HiSeq 2000 was employed. TCRdb reprocessed the public reads (quality trimming at Q25 with fastp, clone calling with MiXCR) and kept in-frame beta chains. Duplicate CDR3 protein sequences are folded into a single record with the most common DNA and genes. The sample table records some 47,000 distinct CDR3 sequences; under 55% of these occur just once. The leading ten clones occupy roughly a tenth of the sample. The specimen was breast tumor tissue. Source of these receptors: a female donor with breast cancer. Some clones in this sample may be carry-over from other donors' samples.

Many counts were recorded for this clonotype. This chain joins TRBV5-1 and TRBJ2-1; D is undetermined. CDR3 length: 11 amino acids. Germline CDR1 SGHRS, CDR2 YFSETQ. V lost 5 bases, J lost 2 bases, and 2 bases lay in between. DNA for the CDR3: TGCGCCAGCAGAACCTACAATGAGCAGTTCTTC. Protein sequence: CASRTYNEQFF.

There are many counts of this clonotype. A much larger clonotype is one base distant, so this may be a read error. The chain recombines TRBV20-1 with TRBJ1-5; D remains unclear. The CDR3 extends over 14 amino acids. Per the germline V gene, CDR1 is DFQATT and CDR2 is SNEGSKA (reference sequence). CDR3 loop: CSAFERGGNPPQHF. Here the CDR3 DNA reads TGCAGTGCCTTCGAGCGAGGCGGCAATCCGCCCCAGCATTTT.

This clonotype was counted at least ten times. V and J are TRBV7-9 and TRBJ2-7; D remains unclear. Germline V CDR1 and CDR2: SEHNR, FQNEAQ (reference sequence). The CDR3 sequence is 13 residues long. V was shortened by 5 bases and J by 4 bases, with 12 bases between the two germline ends. CDR3 protein: CASSPGLEYEQYF. In nucleotides, the CDR3 is TGTGCCAGCAGCCCAGGATTAGAGTACGAGCAGTACTTC.

There are a few counts of this clonotype. This chain joins TRBV7-2 and TRBJ1-1, with D unclear. CDR3 length: 15 amino acids. Germline V gene lookup returns CDR1 SGHTA and CDR2 FQGNSA. Trimming took off 2 bases at V and 2 bases at J, with 12 bases between the two ends. The CDR3 DNA reads TGTGCCAGCAGCTTAACAAGGGAAACCAACACTGAAGCTTTCTTT. It is translated as CASSLTRETNTEAFF.

The chain couples TRBV5-1 to TRBJ1-1; D gene unclear. The CDR3 is 14 amino acids. Looked up from germline, CDR1 is SGHRS and CDR2 is YFSETQ. Trimming cost V 7 bases and J 3 bases, with 16 bases left between them. CDR3 bases: TGCGCCAGCGGCCGCTTTCTGACGGACACTGAAGCTTTCTTT. As protein: CASGRFLTDTEAFF. Complete variable domain (other parts from reference TRBV5-1 and TRBJ1-1): KAGVTQTPRYLIKTRGQQVTLSCSPISGHRSVSWYQQTPGQGLQFLFEYFSETQRNKGNFPGRFSGRQFSNSRSEMNVSTLELGDSALYLCASGRFLTDTEAFFGQGTRLTVV.

This clonotype was recorded at least ten times. The rearrangement joins TRBV7-2 to TRBJ2-5; D is uncertain. The germline V gene has CDR1 SGHTA and CDR2 FQGNSA. Trimming stripped 5 bases from V and 5 bases from J, with 12 bases between. This CDR3 comprises 13 residues. Here the CDR3 DNA reads TGTGCCAGCAGCCCAGGCCGCGTGGAGACCCAGTACTTC. This translates into CASSPGRVETQYF.

The chain carries TRBV12-3 or TRBV12-4 and TRBJ2-5; D remains unclear. The V and J ends lost 6 bases and 9 bases respectively, with 5 bases between them. CDR3 length equals 9 residues. This chain's CDR3 is CASSLAQYF. The CDR3 nucleotides are TGTGCCAGCAGCCTTGCCCAGTACTTC.

V gene TRBV2 combines with J gene TRBJ2-5, with no clear D. V was trimmed by 3 bases and J by 7 bases, leaving 9 bases between them. Germline CDR1 SNHLY, CDR2 FYNNEI. The CDR3 consists of 12 residues. As DNA, the CDR3 is TGTGCCAGCAGTGAGCCCCCGGGGACCCAGTACTTC. The encoded protein is CASSEPPGTQYF.

A few counts support this clonotype. The chain combines TRBV7-9 with TRBJ2-2; 10 bases line up with TRBD2. Germline V gene sequence: CDR1 SEHNR, CDR2 FQNEAQ (reference sequence). This CDR3 is built from 14 residues. V shed 8 bases and J 5 bases; nucleotides not matched to a gene: 5. This CDR3 reads CASARSGRTGELFF. CDR3 DNA sequence: TGTGCCAGCGCACGTAGCGGGAGGACCGGGGAGCTGTTTTTT.

This clonotype was counted ten times or more. J is TRBJ1-4 and V is TRBV2; D is undetermined. The CDR3 runs to 12 residues. V was cut by 8 bases and J by 6 bases, with 10 bases left in between. The germline V gene has CDR1 SNHLY and CDR2 FYNNEI. The CDR3: CASVRLDEKLFF. Written as DNA, the CDR3 is TGTGCCAGCGTCCGACTGGATGAAAAACTGTTTTTT.

This clonotype was seen at least ten times. The chain is built from TRBV24-1 and TRBJ1-1; D not resolved. Germline V gene sequence: CDR1 KGHDR, CDR2 SFDVKD. The CDR3 totals 13 residues. Between the trimmed V and J ends, which lost 7 bases and 1 base, there was a span of 9 bases. The CDR3, as DNA: TGTGCCACCAGCCGGCAGCCGAACACTGAAGCTTTCTTT. Amino acids: CATSRQPNTEAFF.

A word on this clonotype: This could be a read error, since a much larger clone is one nucleotide away. The chain employs TRBV5-1 and TRBJ2-5, with a weak D call TRBD1 (6 bases). Germline V gives CDR1 SGHRS, CDR2 YFSETQ. CDR3 size: 14 residues. The CDR3 sequence: CASSLGTLQDTQNF. CDR3 coding DNA: TGCGCCAGCAGCTTAGGGACATTGCAAGACACCCAGAACTTC.

This clonotype has a handful of counts. The J gene is TRBJ2-1, the V gene TRBV28; tentative D call: TRBD2 (5 bases). Trimming left V 6 bases short and J 8 bases short, with 14 bases between. The CDR3 length is 13 residues. The germline V gene has CDR1 MDHEN and CDR2 SYDVKM. The CDR3 DNA sequence: TGTGCCAGCAGCCTTTCCGCGGGTGATGAGCAGTTCTTC. Its protein is CASSLSAGDEQFF.

This clonotype has a handful of counts. The junction departs from the called germline gene at one end, perhaps through a read error. The V call is TRBV7-7, the J call TRBJ1-5; no reliable D call. The CDR3 sequence is 13 residues long. The germline CDR1 and CDR2 sequences are SSHAT and FNYEAQ (reference sequence). The chain's CDR3 is CASSLGTNQPQHF. The CDR3 nucleotides are TGTGCTAGCAGCTTAGGCACCAATCAGCCCCAGCATTTT.

Many counts were recorded for this clonotype. This rearrangement joins TRBV6-1 to TRBJ2-5, with D tentatively TRBD2 (5 bases). The germline CDR1 and CDR2 sequences are MNHNS and SASEGT. Between the trimmed V and J ends, which lost 3 bases and 6 bases, there was a span of 14 bases. The CDR3 extends over 14 amino acids. The CDR3 loop is CASSEGNLAKTQYF. Written as DNA, the CDR3 is TGTGCCAGCAGTGAGGGGAATCTAGCAAAGACCCAGTACTTC.

Worth noting for this clonotype: One end of the junction is discordant with germline, which a read error may explain. The gene calls are TRBV7-9 and TRBJ1-1, with TRBD1 as a possible D gene (5 bases). The length of the CDR3 is 15 residues. Germline-derived CDR1 and CDR2 are SEHNR and FQNEAQ (reference sequence). CDR3 protein: CASGLVQGIGTEAFF. Here the CDR3 DNA reads TGTGCCAGCGGCTTAGTGCAGGGCATCGGGACTGAAGCTTTCTTT. The full variable domain, completed using reference TRBV7-9 and TRBJ1-1, is DTGVSQNPRHKITKRGQNVTFRCDPISEHNRLYWYRQTLGQGPEFLTYFQNEAQLEKSRLLSDRFSAERPKGSFSTLEIQRTEQGDSAMYLCASGLVQGIGTEAFFGQGTRLTVV.

This clonotype appeared many times. The chain carries TRBV11-2 and TRBJ2-7, with 7 positions matching TRBD1. Germline loops: CDR1 SGHAT, CDR2 FQNNGV. This CDR3 comprises 14 residues. V shed 5 bases, J shed 3 bases, and the junction held 7 bases outside the gene matches. This chain's CDR3 is CASSPRQGFYEQYF. CDR3 in DNA: TGTGCCAGCAGCCCAAGACAGGGATTCTACGAGCAGTACTTC. Looking up the rest from reference TRBV11-2 and TRBJ2-7 gives the full variable domain: EAGVAQSPRYKIIEKRQSVAFWCNPISGHATLYWYQQILGQGPKLLIQFQNNGVVDDSQLPKDRFSAERLKGVDSTLKIQPAKLEDSAVYLCASSPRQGFYEQYFGPGTRLTVT.

Worth noting for this clonotype: Given a much more abundant clone one base away, this may be a read error. The V gene is TRBV18, the J gene TRBJ2-2; TRBD2 might be the D (5 bases). CDR1 and CDR2 from the germline V gene are KGHSH and LQKENI. CDR3 length: 14 residues. CDR3 bases: TGTGCCAGCCCTTCGTTTGGGAACACCGGGGAGCTGGTTTTT. Translating it yields CASPSFGNTGELVF.

This clonotype was detected ten times or more. This chain connects TRBV24-1 to TRBJ2-1; 8 bases are shared with TRBD1. The V and J ends lost 4 bases and 10 bases, in that order; junction bases with no gene match: 8. This CDR3 has 14 residues. CDR1 is KGHDR, CDR2 SFDVKD, per germline. In DNA, the CDR3 is TGTGCCACCAGTGACCTCGGACAGGGCCCGGAGCAGTTCTTC. Translation: CATSDLGQGPEQFF.

The chain carries TRBV18 and TRBJ2-2; D remains unclear. V lost 2 bases and J lost 9, with 1 base in between. The CDR3 runs to 10 residues. Germline values: CDR1 KGHSH, CDR2 LQKENI. The CDR3 DNA is TGTGCCAGCTCACCAAGGGAGCTGTTTTTT. Encoded protein: CASSPRELFF.

This clonotype is medium-sized within its sample. The chain carries TRBV12-3 or TRBV12-4 and TRBJ2-1, with TRBD2 matching over 9 bases. Germline trimming cut 6 bases from V and 7 bases from J; bases unmatched to any gene: 10. The CDR3 has 15 amino acids. CDR3 residues: CASSPGGGRGNEQFF. CDR3 nucleotides: TGTGCCAGCAGCCCCGGAGGCGGGAGGGGGAATGAGCAGTTCTTC.

As to this clonotype: A junction boundary mismatches the germline segment, possibly from a read error. The V call is TRBV2, the J call TRBJ2-3, with D perhaps TRBD1 (7 bases). CDR1 and CDR2 (germline): SNHLY, FYNNEI. CDR3 length: 14 residues. The CDR3 bases are TGTGTCAGCAGGGGGACTGGCGTTGCAGATACGCAGTATTTT. Amino acid sequence: CVSRGTGVADTQYF. Complete variable domain (other parts from reference TRBV2 and TRBJ2-3): EPEVTQTPSHQVTQMGQEVILRCVPISNHLYFYWYRQILGQKVEFLVSFYNNEISEKSEIFDDQFSVERPDGSNFTLKIRSTKLEDSAMYFCVSRGTGVADTQYFGPGTRLTVL.

The rearrangement links TRBV20-1 to TRBJ2-7; 7 bases are a match to TRBD2. The ends lost 5 bases at V and 9 bases at J; junction bases unmatched: 13. CDR1 is DFQATT and CDR2 is SNEGSKA in the germline V gene (reference sequence). There are 13 residues in the CDR3. In DNA, the CDR3 is TGCAGTGCTTCTAGCGGTGAGACCTGCGCGCAGTACTTC. Amino acids: CSASSGETCAQYF.

The table lists this clonotype with many counts. This chain joins TRBV20-1 and TRBJ2-3; TRBD2 aligns across 13 bases. This CDR3 has 19 residues. With V trimmed by 2 bases and J by 3 bases, 14 bases remained unmatched. Germline V gene sequence: CDR1 DFQATT, CDR2 SNEGSKA (reference sequence). The CDR3 sequence is CSARSYEVQTSGRTDTQYF. The CDR3 nucleotides are TGCAGTGCTAGAAGTTATGAAGTTCAGACTAGCGGGAGGACAGATACGCAGTATTTT.

This rearrangement joins TRBV6-2 or TRBV6-3 to TRBJ2-7; 7 nucleotides line up with TRBD1. CDR3 length: 15 amino acids. V trimming: 6 bases; J trimming: 1 base; junction bases outside the gene matches: 9. The germline gives CDR1 MNHEY, CDR2 SVGEGT. The CDR3 here is CASRRTGYSSYEQYF. In DNA form, the CDR3 reads TGTGCCAGCAGGCGGACAGGCTATTCTTCCTACGAGCAGTACTTC.

Note on this clonotype: The CDR3 does not end in the conserved phenylalanine or tryptophan, so this is likely a read error. No DNA is shown, since the ends of the CDR3 on it are uncertain; the CDR3 is the one TCRdb lists. The chain employs TRBV12-3 or TRBV12-4 and TRBJ1-3; TRBD1, the table's D call, was not compared with the DNA. The CDR3 has 14 residues if both end residues are counted. The CDR3: CASSLGVDGNTIYL.

This clonotype has more than one count but fewer than ten. The chain combines TRBV7-2 with TRBJ2-1, with a possible D match to TRBD1 (6 bases). The CDR3 has 15 amino acids. V was clipped by 5 bases and J by 5 bases, with 16 bases between them. The V gene's germline CDR1 is SGHTA and CDR2 FQGNSA. CDR3 coding DNA: TGTGCCAGCAGCCTTCAGGGGCTAGTCAACAATGAGCAGTTCTTC. It codes for CASSLQGLVNNEQFF.

This rearrangement joins TRBV20-1 to TRBJ2-1; 9 bases are a match to TRBD2. The CDR3 is 14 residues long. V trimming: 8 bases; J trimming: 5 bases; junction bases outside the gene matches: 10. CDR1 is DFQATT, CDR2 SNEGSKA, per germline (reference sequence). The CDR3 here is CSSWVRTSDNEQFF. CDR3 bases: TGCAGTTCATGGGTGCGGACTAGCGACAATGAGCAGTTCTTC.

This clonotype was recorded many times. The rearrangement joins TRBV20-1 to TRBJ2-7, with 12 bases that match TRBD2. The CDR3 totals 15 residues. Germline CDR1 and CDR2: DFQATT and SNEGSKA (reference sequence). V was pared by 1 base and J by 5 bases, with 6 bases of the junction left unmatched. The CDR3 sequence: CSARGLAGVYDEQYF. CDR3 DNA sequence: TGCAGTGCTAGAGGACTAGCGGGAGTTTACGACGAGCAGTACTTC.

This clonotype was counted ten times or more. J is TRBJ1-4 and V is TRBV7-2; D not resolved. The CDR3 spans 15 residues. Trimming stripped 5 bases from V and 0 bases from J, with 10 bases between. Germline CDR1 is SGHTA and CDR2 is FQGNSA. The CDR3 DNA reads as TGTGCCAGCAGCGTCGATTTTGCAACTAATGAAAAACTGTTTTTT. This translates into CASSVDFATNEKLFF.